The rows below give T cell receptor beta chains drawn from one sample of a study of blood T cell repertoires in COVID-19. Sequenced by immunoSEQ multiplex PCR; TCRdb stores in-frame clones only, minus some. The data hold about 270,000 clones, with about nine tenths observed a single time. Sequenced material: PBMCs or T cells enriched from blood (not recorded which). These TCRs come from a woman aged 18-29 years who had recovered from COVID-19. CDR3s include the opening cysteine and the closing phenylalanine or tryptophan. Each record gives: J gene, V gene, clone size, D gene, CDR3 protein, CDR3 DNA. A D gene is named only where the DNA matches it firmly. Part of the rows lack a size; the others show once, few, many or a class for expanded clones.

J gene: TRBJ1-1; V gene: TRBV7-2; clone size: NA; D gene: NA; CDR3 protein: CASSSNLGGTTEAFF; CDR3 DNA: TGTGCCAGCAGCTCCAACCTAGGAGGGACCACTGAAGCTTTCTTT
J gene: TRBJ1-5; V gene: TRBV28; clone size: NA; D gene: NA; CDR3 protein: CASSLREMPQHF; CDR3 DNA: TGTGCCAGCAGTTTAAGGGAGATGCCCCAGCATTTT
J gene: TRBJ1-2; V gene: TRBV10-3; clone size: NA; D gene: NA; CDR3 protein: CAISESFSRGHNYGYTF; CDR3 DNA: TGTGCCATCAGTGAGTCTTTCAGCAGGGGCCATAACTATGGCTACACCTTC
J gene: TRBJ1-3; V gene: TRBV3-1/TRBV3-2; clone size: NA; D gene: NA; CDR3 protein: CASSQDRRVGNTIYF; CDR3 DNA: TGTGCCAGCAGCCAAGATCGCCGGGTTGGAAACACCATATATTTT
J gene: TRBJ2-3; V gene: TRBV10-3; clone size: NA; D gene: TRBD2; CDR3 protein: CAAGGGSTDTQYF; CDR3 DNA: TGTGCCGCGGGGGGCGGGAGCACAGATACGCAGTATTTT
J gene: TRBJ2-5; V gene: TRBV28; clone size: NA; D gene: TRBD2; CDR3 protein: CASRLVSGLQETQYF; CDR3 DNA: TGTGCCAGCAGACTTGTTAGCGGGCTCCAAGAGACCCAGTACTTC
J gene: TRBJ2-3; V gene: TRBV7-3; clone size: NA; D gene: NA; CDR3 protein: CASSLNGGESTDTQYF; CDR3 DNA: TGTGCCAGCAGCTTAAACGGGGGTGAGAGCACAGATACGCAGTATTTT
J gene: TRBJ1-3; V gene: TRBV5-1; clone size: NA; D gene: TRBD1; CDR3 protein: CASSLEGARGNTIYF; CDR3 DNA: TGCGCCAGCAGCTTGGAGGGGGCGCGGGGAAACACCATATATTTT
J gene: TRBJ1-2; V gene: TRBV3-1/TRBV3-2; clone size: NA; D gene: NA; CDR3 protein: CASSQDGRERHGYTF; CDR3 DNA: TGTGCCAGCAGCCAAGACGGCAGGGAAAGACATGGCTACACCTTC
J gene: TRBJ1-6; V gene: TRBV5-1; clone size: NA; D gene: NA; CDR3 protein: CASSKTGELGSPLHF; CDR3 DNA: TGCGCCAGCAGCAAGACGGGGGAGTTGGGTTCACCCCTCCACTTT
J gene: TRBJ2-1; V gene: TRBV13; clone size: NA; D gene: TRBD2; CDR3 protein: CASSLLAGGHNEQFF; CDR3 DNA: TGTGCCAGCAGCTTATTGGCGGGAGGGCACAATGAGCAGTTCTTC
J gene: TRBJ2-3; V gene: TRBV10-2; clone size: NA; D gene: NA; CDR3 protein: CASSENSSPGRYF; CDR3 DNA: TGCGCCAGCAGTGAGAATAGTTCCCCGGGTCGGTATTTT
J gene: TRBJ2-7; V gene: TRBV28; clone size: NA; D gene: NA; CDR3 protein: CASSPLANTYEQYF; CDR3 DNA: TGTGCCAGCAGCCCTCTAGCGAACACCTACGAGCAGTACTTC
J gene: TRBJ2-7; V gene: TRBV28; clone size: once; D gene: NA; CDR3 protein: CASSPSGIYEQYF; CDR3 DNA: TGTGCCAGCAGTCCCTCAGGAATCTACGAGCAGTACTTC
J gene: TRBJ2-7; V gene: TRBV11-2; clone size: NA; D gene: NA; CDR3 protein: CASSPAGQVYEQYF; CDR3 DNA: TGTGCCAGCAGCCCAGCGGGACAAGTCTACGAGCAGTACTTC
J gene: TRBJ1-2; V gene: TRBV28; clone size: NA; D gene: TRBD1; CDR3 protein: CASSLGGTGRYGYTF; CDR3 DNA: TGTGCCAGCAGTTTAGGCGGGACAGGCCGATATGGCTACACCTTC
J gene: TRBJ2-7; V gene: TRBV10-2; clone size: NA; D gene: NA; CDR3 protein: CASSVTASSGQYF; CDR3 DNA: TGCGCCAGCAGTGTTACGGCTAGCAGTGGGCAGTACTTC
J gene: TRBJ2-3; V gene: TRBV5-1; clone size: NA; D gene: NA; CDR3 protein: CASSPLDSSYPNTDTQYF; CDR3 DNA: TGCGCCAGCAGCCCACTGGACAGTTCCTACCCAAACACAGATACGCAGTATTTT
J gene: TRBJ2-5; V gene: TRBV5-4; clone size: NA; D gene: TRBD2; CDR3 protein: CASNRGVAGVVEETQYF; CDR3 DNA: TGTGCCAGCAACCGGGGGGTAGCGGGAGTGGTCGAAGAGACCCAGTACTTC
J gene: TRBJ2-1; V gene: TRBV10-1; clone size: few; D gene: TRBD1; CDR3 protein: CASSPGTELYNEQFF; CDR3 DNA: TGCGCCAGCAGTCCAGGGACAGAACTCTACAATGAGCAGTTCTTC
J gene: TRBJ2-5; V gene: TRBV7-2; clone size: NA; D gene: NA; CDR3 protein: CASSSPNRQETQYF; CDR3 DNA: TGTGCCAGCAGCTCCCCTAACCGGCAAGAGACCCAGTACTTC
J gene: TRBJ2-1; V gene: TRBV5-1; clone size: NA; D gene: NA; CDR3 protein: CASSLYSGSNEQFF; CDR3 DNA: TGCGCCAGCAGCTTGTACTCGGGGAGCAATGAGCAGTTCTTC
J gene: TRBJ1-4; V gene: TRBV28; clone size: once; D gene: TRBD1; CDR3 protein: CASSLPPGQGASNEKLFF; CDR3 DNA: TGTGCCAGCAGTTTACCTCCGGGACAGGGGGCTTCTAATGAAAAACTGTTTTTT
J gene: TRBJ2-1; V gene: TRBV6-5; clone size: NA; D gene: TRBD2; CDR3 protein: CASSRLAGWDEQFF; CDR3 DNA: TGTGCCAGCAGTAGACTAGCGGGATGGGATGAGCAGTTCTTC